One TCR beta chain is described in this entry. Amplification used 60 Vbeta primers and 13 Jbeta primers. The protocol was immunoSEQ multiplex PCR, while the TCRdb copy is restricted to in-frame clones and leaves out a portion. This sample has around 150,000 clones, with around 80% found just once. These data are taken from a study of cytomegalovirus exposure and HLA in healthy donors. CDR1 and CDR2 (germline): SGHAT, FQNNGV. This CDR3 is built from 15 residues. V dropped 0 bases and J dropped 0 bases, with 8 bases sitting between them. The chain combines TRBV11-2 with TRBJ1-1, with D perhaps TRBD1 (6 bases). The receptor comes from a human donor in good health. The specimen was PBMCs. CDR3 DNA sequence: TGTGCCAGCAGCTTAGATGGACAGATGAACACTGAAGCTTTCTTT. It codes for CASSLDGQMNTEAFF.